A single sample is the source of the 30 T cell receptor beta chains below, sequenced in a study of blood T cell repertoires in COVID-19. Generated by immunoSEQ multiplex PCR, the TCRdb table keeps only in-frame clones and is missing some. The sample lists some 94,000 clones; around 90% were seen once. Sequenced material: peripheral blood. The receptors here all came from a woman in her fifties or sixties with COVID-19, enrolled during active disease.

The gene calls are TRBV29-1 and TRBJ1-1; 7 nucleotides line up with TRBD1. CDR1 and CDR2 (germline): SQVTM, ANQGSEA. The junction had 8 bases not matched to a gene; V was cut back by 5 bases and J by 2 bases. The CDR3 is 14 amino acids. The CDR3 region is CSVKQGNINTEAFF. CDR3 DNA: TGCAGCGTTAAACAGGGGAACATCAACACTGAAGCTTTCTTT. The full variable domain, completed using reference TRBV29-1 and TRBJ1-1, is SAVISQKPSRDICQRGTSLTIQCQVDSQVTMMFWYRQQPGQSLTLIATANQGSEATYESGFVIDKFPISRPNLTFSTLTVSNMSPEDSSIYLCSVKQGNINTEAFFGQGTRLTVV.

The chain carries TRBV5-1 and TRBJ1-2; TRBD1 matches 9 bases. The CDR3 runs to 15 residues. CDR1 and CDR2 from the germline V gene are SGHRS and YFSETQ. With V trimmed by 4 bases and J by 0 bases, 4 bases remained unmatched. The CDR3 nucleotides are TGCGCCAGCAGCACGGGGGACAGGGCTAACTATGGCTACACCTTC. Its protein product is CASSTGDRANYGYTF.

The gene calls are TRBV28 and TRBJ1-1; the match to TRBD1 covers 7 bases. The CDR3 length is 13 residues. CDR1 and CDR2 (germline): MDHEN, SYDVKM. After removal of 5 bases from V and 5 bases from J, the junction contained 5 bases not matched to a gene. The CDR3 reads CASSDRQGTEAFF. DNA for the CDR3: TGTGCCAGCAGTGACAGACAGGGAACTGAAGCTTTCTTT.

The rearrangement joins TRBV6-1 to TRBJ2-5; D might be TRBD2 (6 bases). The germline gives CDR1 MNHNS, CDR2 SASEGT. The CDR3 loop spans 16 amino acids. Trimming took off 1 base at V and 2 bases at J, with 14 bases between the two ends. The CDR3 sequence is CASSEGDRGGQETQYF. The CDR3 DNA is TGTGCCAGCAGTGAAGGGGATAGGGGAGGACAAGAGACCCAGTACTTC.

A few counts support this clone. No DNA is shown, since the ends of the CDR3 on it are uncertain; the CDR3 is the one TCRdb lists. The chain has TRBV28 and TRBJ1-2. Germline V lookup: CDR1 MDHEN, CDR2 SYDVKM. From its first to its last residue, the CDR3 has 11 amino acids. The CDR3 reads CASSSVRGYTF.

This rearrangement joins TRBV4-1 to TRBJ1-3; 8 bases are a match to TRBD1. Germline CDR1 and CDR2: MGHRA and YSYEKL. CDR3 length equals 14 residues. After removal of 3 bases from V and 4 bases from J, the junction contained 2 bases not matched to a gene. CDR3 nucleotide sequence: TGCGCCAGCAGCCAGACAGGGGACGGAAACACCATATATTTT. Amino acid sequence: CASSQTGDGNTIYF.

The chain has TRBV30 and TRBJ1-5, with 7 bases fitting TRBD1. CDR1 and CDR2 (germline): GTSNPN, SVGIG (reference sequence). The V gene end was trimmed by 2 bases and the J gene end by 5 bases; junction bases not matched to a gene: 3. The CDR3 consists of 13 residues. Here the CDR3 reads CAWSQGVYQPQHF. The CDR3 DNA sequence: TGTGCCTGGAGTCAGGGGGTCTATCAGCCCCAGCATTTT. Full variable domain (missing parts from reference TRBV30 and TRBJ1-5): SQTIHQWPATLVQPVGSPLSLECTVEGTSNPNLYWYRQAAGRGLQLLFYSVGIGQISSEVPQNLSASRPQDRQFILSSKKLLLSDSGFYLCAWSQGVYQPQHFGDGTRLSIL.

The rearrangement joins TRBV6-2 or TRBV6-3 to TRBJ2-7; a possible D gene is TRBD1 (6 bases). V was clipped by 5 bases and J by 3 bases, with 14 bases between them. The length of the CDR3 is 14 residues. Germline loops: CDR1 MNHEY, CDR2 SVGEGT. CDR3 nucleotide sequence: TGTGCCAGCAGTACACCCGGGACAAACTACGAGCAGTACTTC. It encodes CASSTPGTNYEQYF.

The chain joins TRBV6-5 to TRBJ1-5; 7 nucleotides match TRBD1. The CDR3 totals 15 residues. The V gene end was trimmed by 6 bases and the J gene end by 3 bases; junction bases not matched to a gene: 8. Germline V gives CDR1 MNHEY, CDR2 SVGAGI. The CDR3 sequence: CASSQNRGLNQPQHF. CDR3 DNA sequence: TGTGCCAGCAGCCAGAACAGGGGCCTCAATCAGCCCCAGCATTTT.

This clone occurred a few times. The rearrangement links TRBV2 to TRBJ1-2; 10 bases match TRBD1. V shed 3 bases, J shed 7 bases, and the junction held 8 bases outside the gene matches. CDR1 is SNHLY and CDR2 is FYNNEI in the germline V gene. The CDR3 runs 15 residues. Written as DNA, the CDR3 is TGTGCCAGCAGTGAGTCGGGACAGGGGATCCTTGGCTACACCTTC. This translates into CASSESGQGILGYTF.

The chain uses TRBV30 and TRBJ2-5; D not resolved. Per the germline V gene, CDR1 is GTSNPN and CDR2 is SVGIG (reference sequence). The V end lost 0 bases, the J end lost 1 base, and 3 bases lay between the germline ends. This CDR3 region has 12 residues. CDR3 loop: CAWSVLQETQYF. CDR3 sequence (DNA): TGTGCCTGGAGTGTACTCCAAGAGACCCAGTACTTC.

The chain joins TRBV6-5 to TRBJ1-2, with TRBD1 as a possible D gene (5 bases). The V gene lost 6 bases and the J gene lost 6 bases, with 14 bases spanning the gap. The CDR3 covers 13 residues. Germline loops: CDR1 MNHEY, CDR2 SVGAGI. CDR3 in amino acids: CASRKTERDGYTF. CDR3 in DNA: TGTGCCAGCAGAAAGACAGAGCGAGATGGCTACACCTTC.

V is TRBV25-1 and J is TRBJ1-2; TRBD1 might be the D (6 bases). V was pared by 5 bases and J by 6 bases, with 10 bases between. This CDR3 has 12 residues. Germline-derived CDR1 and CDR2 are MGHDK and SYGVNS. CDR3 amino acids: CASSIGGHGYTF. The CDR3 region has the DNA TGTGCCAGCAGTATAGGGGGTCATGGCTACACCTTC.

V gene TRBV30 combines with J gene TRBJ1-2; D unresolved. V was shortened by 2 bases and J by 2 bases, with 9 bases between the two germline ends. The CDR3 consists of 13 residues. CDR1 is GTSNPN and CDR2 is SVGIG in the germline V gene (reference sequence). CDR3: CAWSRGQNYGYTF. In DNA form, the CDR3 reads TGTGCCTGGAGTAGAGGGCAGAACTATGGCTACACCTTC.

CDR3: CASSRDRAGYGYTF. DNA for the CDR3: TGTGCCAGCAGCCGGGACAGGGCGGGCTATGGCTACACCTTC. This chain joins TRBV28 and TRBJ1-2; 9 bases map to TRBD1. In germline, CDR1 is MDHEN, CDR2 SYDVKM. Trimming removed 6 bases from V and 4 bases from J; junction bases left unmatched: 6. The CDR3 consists of 14 residues.

This chain uses TRBV5-6 with TRBJ1-1; D unresolved. V lost 4 bases, J lost 5 bases, and 18 bases lay in between. This CDR3 spans 15 amino acids. Germline loops: CDR1 SGHDT, CDR2 YYEEEE. The CDR3 protein is CASSTTAGKGTEAFF. In DNA form, the CDR3 reads TGTGCCAGCAGCACCACAGCCGGGAAAGGGACTGAAGCTTTCTTT.

CDR3 coding DNA: TGCGCCAGCAGTGAGTGGGGAAACAGGTATGGCTACACCTTC. This sequence encodes CASSEWGNRYGYTF. The gene calls are TRBV10-1 and TRBJ1-2; TRBD1 is a possible D gene (5 bases). The CDR3 covers 14 residues. V gave up 1 base and J gave up 5 bases, with 11 bases separating them. Germline V lookup: CDR1 WNHNN, CDR2 SYGVQD (reference sequence).

The chain joins TRBV5-1 to TRBJ1-2; 7 bases agree with TRBD1. With 2 bases clipped from V and 5 bases from J, the junction kept 6 bases outside the gene matches. Germline-derived CDR1 and CDR2 are SGHRS and YFSETQ. CDR3 length: 14 amino acids. The chain's CDR3 is CASSLAGTEYGYTF. The CDR3 coding sequence is TGCGCCAGCAGCTTAGCCGGGACAGAATATGGCTACACCTTC.

V usage is TRBV15 and J usage is TRBJ2-5; D unresolved. CDR3 length: 14 residues. Germline loops: CDR1 LNHNV, CDR2 YYDKDF (reference sequence). Trimming took 0 bases from V and 2 from J, leaving 7 bases between them. CDR3 sequence reads: CATSRDLAQETQYF. CDR3 DNA: TGTGCCACCAGCAGAGATTTAGCTCAAGAGACCCAGTACTTC.

This chain uses TRBV5-1 with TRBJ1-5; 7 nucleotides align to TRBD1. Trimming at V came to 4 bases and at J to 4 bases, leaving 2 bases not matched to a gene. Germline loops: CDR1 SGHRS, CDR2 YFSETQ. The CDR3 sequence is 13 residues long. The CDR3, as DNA: TGCGCCAGCAGCCCGGACAGGAATCAGCCCCAGCATTTT. It translates to CASSPDRNQPQHF.

The V call is TRBV7-8, the J call TRBJ1-2; 7 bases map to TRBD1. This CDR3 is built from 15 residues. Unmatched junction bases numbered 10, after V lost 5 bases and J lost 4 bases. CDR1 SGHVS and CDR2 FQNEAQ come from the germline V gene. CDR3 sequence (DNA): TGTGCCAGCAGCCCAGGGTCCCGGGACAGCTATGGCTACACCTTC. Its translation: CASSPGSRDSYGYTF.

The table lists this clone with a count of one. The chain is built from TRBV5-6 and TRBJ1-2; 8 nucleotides agree with TRBD1. V was clipped by 4 bases and J by 5 bases; unmatched bases: 10. In germline, CDR1 is SGHDT, CDR2 YYEEEE. The CDR3 is 15 amino acids. The CDR3 bases are TGTGCCAGCAGCCAATGGGACAGGTCCACATATGGCTACACCTTC. Its protein product is CASSQWDRSTYGYTF.

V and J are TRBV2 and TRBJ1-1; TRBD1 matches 12 bases. After removal of 8 bases from V and 5 bases from J, the junction contained 6 bases not matched to a gene. Germline CDR1 is SNHLY and CDR2 is FYNNEI. This CDR3 has 14 residues. CDR3 sequence (DNA): TGTGCCAGCGACCGGGACAGGGGGCGTACTGAAGCTTTCTTT. It specifies CASDRDRGRTEAFF.

For the CDR3, the DNA is TGCGCCAGCAGCCATGCGGGGGGGCCATACGAGCAGTACTTC. The encoded protein is CASSHAGGPYEQYF. This rearrangement joins TRBV4-1 to TRBJ2-7, with TRBD2 matching over 9 bases. Germline CDR1 reads MGHRA; CDR2 reads YSYEKL. The ends lost 3 bases at V and 4 bases at J; junction bases unmatched: 4. CDR3 length equals 14 residues.

The count of this clone is one. The V gene is TRBV2, the J gene TRBJ1-5; 8 nucleotides agree with TRBD1. Germline assignment: CDR1 SNHLY and CDR2 FYNNEI. The length of the CDR3 is 16 residues. J was trimmed by 5 bases and V by 2 bases; bases with no gene match: 8. Here the CDR3 reads CASSEIGQGMDQPQHF. In DNA form, the CDR3 reads TGTGCCAGCAGTGAAATTGGACAGGGAATGGATCAGCCCCAGCATTTT.

The chain recombines TRBV7-2 with TRBJ1-4, with TRBD1 matching over 7 bases. The V gene's germline CDR1 is SGHTA and CDR2 FQGNSA. This CDR3 spans 14 amino acids. The V segment lost 3 bases and the J segment 4 bases; nucleotides outside the gene matches: 2. The CDR3: CASSLDRNNEKLFF. The CDR3, as DNA: TGTGCCAGCAGCTTGGACAGGAATAATGAAAAACTGTTTTTT.

This chain links TRBV4-3 with TRBJ1-1, with D tentatively TRBD1 (6 bases). Germline V lookup: CDR1 LGHNA, CDR2 YSLEER. The V end lost 5 bases, the J end lost 4 bases, and 11 bases lay between the germline ends. There are 13 residues in the CDR3. CDR3 DNA: TGCGCCAGCAGCTCAAGGGGGGGCACTGAAGCTTTCTTT. Protein sequence: CASSSRGGTEAFF.

The chain carries TRBV7-3 and TRBJ1-6; unclear D gene. The germline V and J ends were trimmed by 1 base and 9 bases, with 7 bases remaining between them. Looked up from germline, CDR1 is SGHTA and CDR2 is FQGTGA. CDR3 size: 13 residues. The CDR3: CASSLNFRSPLHF. The CDR3 DNA reads as TGTGCCAGCAGCTTAAATTTCCGTTCACCCCTCCACTTT.

The genes are TRBV29-1 and TRBJ1-5; 7 bases fit TRBD1. Unmatched junction bases numbered 8, after V lost 5 bases and J lost 4 bases. The CDR3 has 14 residues. The germline gives CDR1 SQVTM, CDR2 ANQGSEA. CDR3 protein: CSVSSGTVNQPQHF. In nucleotides, the CDR3 is TGCAGCGTTTCGTCCGGGACAGTGAATCAGCCCCAGCATTTT.

This clone came up a few times. The rearrangement uses TRBV7-9 and TRBJ2-1, with D perhaps TRBD1 (6 bases). CDR1 and CDR2 (germline): SEHNR, FQNEAQ (reference sequence). The CDR3 runs 13 residues. Trimming stripped 2 bases from V and 6 bases from J, with 8 bases between. In nucleotides, the CDR3 is TGTGCCAGCAGCTTAAACAGGGCCAATGAGCAGTTCTTC. Translating gives CASSLNRANEQFF.